A selection of T cell receptor beta chains follows, all from one sample in a study of shared clonotypes between healthy human individuals. Measured with immunoSEQ multiplex PCR; TCRdb has only the in-frame clones, and not every one. The data hold nearly 2 million clones, with about 95% observed a single time. The sequenced material came from naive CD8+ T cells sorted from blood. The receptors were sampled from a man younger than 35 in good health. The CDR3 runs from the conserved cysteine through the conserved F or W. The D gene is left open where the match is weak. The listing skips clone size in some rows; elsewhere it reads once, few, many or a size class.

V gene	clone size	D gene	J gene	CDR3 DNA	CDR3 protein
TRBV21-1	.	.	TRBJ2-7	TGTGCCAGCAGCATCCTAGGGGTCTACGAGCAGTACTTC	CASSILGVYEQYF
TRBV4-2	.	TRBD2	TRBJ2-1	TGTGCCAGCAGCCAAGATCCCCGGGGGGGGTTGTACAATGAGCAGTTCTTC	CASSQDPRGGLYNEQFF
TRBV15	.	.	TRBJ1-1	TGTGCCACCAGCAGAGATTACCCCGAGGGGGGGACTGAAGCTTTCTTT	CATSRDYPEGGTEAFF
TRBV7-2	once	TRBD2	TRBJ2-1	TGTGCCAGCAGCTTAGCGTTAGCTAGCGGGAGTAATGAGCAGTTCTTC	CASSLALASGSNEQFF
TRBV5-8	.	.	TRBJ2-6	TGTGCCAGCAGCCTTAGCCCCTCTGGGGCCAACGTCCTGACTTTC	CASSLSPSGANVLTF
TRBV19	.	TRBD1	TRBJ2-2	TGTGCCAGTACCACTCTCCCGGGACAGGGCGTCACCGGGGAGCTGTTTTTT	CASTTLPGQGVTGELFF
TRBV9	once	.	TRBJ2-1	TGTGCCAGCAGCCACCCCCGACTAGGGGACAATGAGCAGTTCTTC	CASSHPRLGDNEQFF
TRBV19	.	TRBD1	TRBJ1-2	TGTGCCTCAACCCGCCAGGGGGCGGCTCTTGGGGCTAACTATGGCTACACCTTC	CASTRQGAALGANYGYTF
TRBV9	.	TRBD1	TRBJ2-7	TGTGCCAGCAGCGCCGGAGGACAGGGCTACGAGCAGTACTTC	CASSAGGQGYEQYF
TRBV27	.	.	TRBJ2-7	TGTGCCAGCAGTCCGTCCTTAGGCTACTACGAGCAGTACTTC	CASSPSLGYYEQYF
TRBV2	.	.	TRBJ2-1	TGTGCCAGCAAGAGGGAGTCTTACAATGAGCAGTTCTTC	CASKRESYNEQFF
TRBV29-1	.	TRBD1	TRBJ1-1	TGCAGCGTCTGGACAGGCTCCCCTGAAGCTTTCTTT	CSVWTGSPEAFF
TRBV12-2	.	.	TRBJ2-7	TGTGCAATGCCCAAGGGCCAAAGATCCTACGAGCAGTACTTC	CAMPKGQRSYEQYF
TRBV11-2	.	.	TRBJ2-7	TGTGCCAGCAGCTTAGATCGCAGGGGGTGGAGGGACGAGCAGTACTTC	CASSLDRRGWRDEQYF
TRBV5-1	.	TRBD1	TRBJ1-2	TGCGCCAGCAGCTTCCGGGACAGCAACTATGGCTACACCTTC	CASSFRDSNYGYTF
TRBV5-4	few	.	TRBJ1-2	TGTGCCAGCAGCACCGAATGGTACAGGGAAAGCAACTATGGCTACACCTTC	CASSTEWYRESNYGYTF
TRBV5-6	.	.	TRBJ2-3	TGTGCCAGCAGCTCAGGCGCGACAGGCCAGTTTACAGATACGCAGTATTTT	CASSSGATGQFTDTQYF
TRBV5-1	.	TRBD2	TRBJ2-7	TGCGCCAGCAGCTTGATGACTAGCGGGGTACTCTACGAGCAGTACTTC	CASSLMTSGVLYEQYF
TRBV5-6	.	.	TRBJ1-5	TGTGCCAGCAGCTTGGTCGGCTATAGCAATCAGCCCCAGCATTTT	CASSLVGYSNQPQHF
TRBV5-4	.	TRBD2	TRBJ2-7	TGTGCCAGCAGCTTGGACCCGGGACTAGCGGGAGGGCCTTACGAGCAGTACTTC	CASSLDPGLAGGPYEQYF
TRBV15	.	.	TRBJ2-5	TGTGCCACCAGCAGAGATGGCGGAGGAACCCAGTACTTC	CATSRDGGGTQYF
TRBV7-3	.	.	TRBJ1-5	TGTGCCAGCAGCTCTGACGGAAACAATCAGCCCCAGCATTTT	CASSSDGNNQPQHF
TRBV6-1	.	TRBD1	TRBJ1-5	TGTGCCATCACAACTGACAGGGGAAACCAGCCCCAGCATTTT	CAITTDRGNQPQHF
TRBV27	.	TRBD2	TRBJ2-3	TGTGCCAGCAGTTTCCGACTAGCGGGCACAGATACGCAGTATTTT	CASSFRLAGTDTQYF
TRBV28	.	.	TRBJ2-1	TGTGCCAGCAGTTATCGGGGGTCCTACAATGAGCAGTTCTTC	CASSYRGSYNEQFF
TRBV29-1	.	TRBD2	TRBJ2-1	TGCAGCGTTGAAGACGCGCGGGAGTACAATGAGCAGTTCTTC	CSVEDAREYNEQFF
TRBV9	.	TRBD1	TRBJ1-2	TGTGCCAGCAGCCCCCGGACAGGCCCACTTGTCTTTAATGGCTACACCTTC	CASSPRTGPLVFNGYTF
TRBV6-5	.	.	TRBJ2-7	TGTGCCAGCAGTTGGGGGCAGGGGTCTGACGAGCAGTACTTC	CASSWGQGSDEQYF
TRBV27	.	.	TRBJ2-7	TGTGCCAGCAGCCCAATGGGGACACGAGGAACCTACGAGCAGTACTTC	CASSPMGTRGTYEQYF
TRBV6-5	once	TRBD2	TRBJ2-7	TGTGCCAGCAGTTCCCCGACTAGCGGGTCCTACGAGCAGTACTTC	CASSSPTSGSYEQYF
TRBV5-4	.	.	TRBJ1-2	TGTGCCAGCAGCTTGGGGCAGGGATCCAACTATGGCTACACCTTC	CASSLGQGSNYGYTF
TRBV28	.	TRBD2	TRBJ2-4	TGTGCCAGCAGTTTACCAGCGGGGGAGGCCAAAAACATTCAGTACTTC	CASSLPAGEAKNIQYF
TRBV19	.	.	TRBJ1-4	TGTGCCAGTAACCCTCTAGGGCCCCCGGGTGAAAAACTGTTTTTT	CASNPLGPPGEKLFF
TRBV28	.	.	TRBJ1-2	TGTGCCAGCACCCCAAGGTGGGGGCAAGGAAACTATGGCTACACCTTC	CASTPRWGQGNYGYTF
TRBV25-1	.	.	TRBJ1-4	TGTGCCAGTAGCTTGGTCCCGAATGAAAAACTGTTTTTT	CASSLVPNEKLFF
TRBV27	.	TRBD2	TRBJ2-1	TGTGCCAGCAGTCTTAGCGGGGGAGCCTACAATGAGCAGTTCTTC	CASSLSGGAYNEQFF
TRBV6-1	.	TRBD1	TRBJ2-3	TGTGCCAGCCGGGACAGGGGGAACCCATCGCAGTATTTT	CASRDRGNPSQYF
TRBV27	many	.	TRBJ2-7	TGTGCCAGCAGTCATCGGGGGGCGATCTACGAGCAGTACTTC	CASSHRGAIYEQYF
TRBV7-9	.	TRBD2	TRBJ2-7	TGTGCCAGCAGCGATCTAGCGGGAAGCGCCGAGCAGTACTTC	CASSDLAGSAEQYF
TRBV4-3	.	.	TRBJ1-5	TGCGCCAGCAGCCCAGGACTGGGGAGCAATCAGCCCCAGCATTTT	CASSPGLGSNQPQHF
TRBV7-2	.	TRBD1	TRBJ2-7	TGTGCCAGCAGCTTCATTGCCGGGACAGGTTATTCCTACGAGCAGTACTTC	CASSFIAGTGYSYEQYF
TRBV28	once	.	TRBJ2-3	TGTGCCAGCAGTTTCTCGGTTAGCACAGATACGCAGTATTTT	CASSFSVSTDTQYF
TRBV18	.	.	TRBJ1-1	TGTGCCAGCTCACCACCTTCGGGACCTGAAGCTTTCTTT	CASSPPSGPEAFF